This is a list of T cell receptor beta chains from one sample in a study of blood T cell repertoires in COVID-19. Assay: immunoSEQ multiplex PCR; the TCRdb copy retains only in-frame clones and omits some. The data hold 85,000 to 90,000 clones, with 80% to 90% observed a single time. Sequenced: peripheral blood. These receptors all come from a man of 80 years or more with active or convalescent COVID-19. The CDR3 runs from the conserved cysteine through the conserved F or W. The D gene is left open where the match is weak. Size is stated for part of the rows, as once, few or many counts, or as a class when the clone is expanded.

cdr3_nt	cdr3_aa	clone_size	j_call	d_call	v_call
TGTGCCAGCAGCCCTCGACTAGCGGGTTCTTACGAGCAGTACTTC	CASSPRLAGSYEQYF	.	TRBJ2-7	TRBD2	TRBV7-2
TGCAGCGCACGACAGGGGGCGAATGAGCAGTTCTTC	CSARQGANEQFF	.	TRBJ2-1	TRBD1	TRBV29-1
TGTGCCAGTCGGGAGGAATACACAGATACGCAGTATTTT	CASREEYTDTQYF	.	TRBJ2-3	TRBD2	TRBV6-8
TGTGCCATCAGTGAGTCTCGGGAGTTCCACAATGAGCAGTTCTTC	CAISESREFHNEQFF	.	TRBJ2-1	.	TRBV10-3
TGCGCCAGCAGCTTGGCCGGGACTACAGACAATGAGCAGTTCTTC	CASSLAGTTDNEQFF	.	TRBJ2-1	TRBD2	TRBV5-1
TGTGCCAGCAGCTTCGAGCGGAACTTAAACATTCAGTACTTC	CASSFERNLNIQYF	.	TRBJ2-4	.	TRBV7-2
TGTGCCAGCTCCCTCGGGACAGGGGATGACTATGGCTACACCTTC	CASSLGTGDDYGYTF	.	TRBJ1-2	TRBD1	TRBV18
TGCGCCAGCAGCCAAGGAAACGGGGACAAGGGCCAGTACTTC	CASSQGNGDKGQYF	.	TRBJ2-7	.	TRBV4-3
TGTGCCAGCAGTTTAGCACTTAACTATGGCTACACCTTC	CASSLALNYGYTF	few	TRBJ1-2	.	TRBV12-3/TRBV12-4
TGTGCCAGCAGTTTAAACGCAGGGAGGAATTCACCCCTCCACTTT	CASSLNAGRNSPLHF	.	TRBJ1-6	.	TRBV28
TGTGCCAGCAGCTTAGGGGAAGGACAGGGGGATGAGCAGTTCTTC	CASSLGEGQGDEQFF	.	TRBJ2-1	TRBD1	TRBV11-3
TGTGCCAGCAGCCTACTACCCGGGACTAGCGGGAGTTACAATGAGCAGTTCTTC	CASSLLPGTSGSYNEQFF	.	TRBJ2-1	TRBD2	TRBV7-3
TGCGCCAGCAGCTCAGGACAGGGGCGAATGTGGGCCAAAAACATTCAGTACTTC	CASSSGQGRMWAKNIQYF	.	TRBJ2-4	TRBD1	TRBV5-1
TGCGCCAGCAGTGATGACAGCGGGGCTTTCTTT	CASSDDSGAFF	few	TRBJ1-1	.	TRBV10-2
TGTGCCAGCAGCGTAGCTTCATCTAGCGGGAGAGGGAATGAGCAGTTCTTC	CASSVASSSGRGNEQFF	.	TRBJ2-1	TRBD2	TRBV9
TGTGCCAGCAGCGTAGATCCGGGACAGGGAGGCGAAAAACTGTTTTTT	CASSVDPGQGGEKLFF	.	TRBJ1-4	TRBD1	TRBV9
TGTGCCAGCAGACCCAGGGGAAGCAATGAGCAGTTCTTC	CASRPRGSNEQFF	.	TRBJ2-1	.	TRBV12-3/TRBV12-4
TGTGCCAGCAGCTCTACCCCGACATCGTATAATTCACCCCTCCACTTT	CASSSTPTSYNSPLHF	.	TRBJ1-6	.	TRBV7-9
TGCGCCAGCAGCCATCGACAGGGCGGGGATTCACCCCTCCACTTT	CASSHRQGGDSPLHF	.	TRBJ1-6	TRBD1	TRBV4-3
TGTGCCTGGAGCCACAAACGACTAGCGGGGGGAGAGACCCAGTACTTC	CAWSHKRLAGGETQYF	.	TRBJ2-5	TRBD2	TRBV30
TGTGCCACCAGTGACGGGAGTCGGGTGGGTGAGCAGTTCTTC	CATSDGSRVGEQFF	.	TRBJ2-1	.	TRBV24-1
TGTGCCAGTAGTATAGGGTCTAGCGGGAGGGCCTTCGCTGCCAAAAACATTCAGTACTTC	CASSIGSSGRAFAAKNIQYF	.	TRBJ2-4	TRBD2	TRBV19
TGTGCTAGTGGTCCTTTTTACATGGAGCGGTCACCCCTCCACTTT	CASGPFYMERSPLHF	.	TRBJ1-6	.	TRBV12-5
TGTGCCAGCAGTGAAGAGGGGAACCCGTTCTATGGCTACACCTTC	CASSEEGNPFYGYTF	.	TRBJ1-2	.	TRBV6-1
TGTGCCAGCAGCCTCCGGGACAGGGACCAGCCCCAGCATTTT	CASSLRDRDQPQHF	.	TRBJ1-5	TRBD1	TRBV7-2
TGTGCCAGCCGGGTAGGTAGCACAGATACGCAGTATTTT	CASRVGSTDTQYF	few	TRBJ2-3	.	TRBV7-2
TGTGCCATCAGACCGGTAGGAGCAGATACGCAGTATTTT	CAIRPVGADTQYF	.	TRBJ2-3	.	TRBV10-3
TGTGCCAGCAAAAGAACAGCGGACCCTTACAATGAGCAGTTCTTC	CASKRTADPYNEQFF	.	TRBJ2-1	.	TRBV6-5
TGTGCCAGCAGTCGCGGACTAGCGGGCCGGAACACCGGGGAGCTGTTTTTT	CASSRGLAGRNTGELFF	.	TRBJ2-2	TRBD2	TRBV6-2/TRBV6-3
TGTGCCACCAGTGATCCGGCGGGACTAGGAAATGAGCAGTTCTTC	CATSDPAGLGNEQFF	.	TRBJ2-1	TRBD2	TRBV24-1
TGCGCCAGCAGCCAAGGGACCCGGACAGGGGGCCTCTATGGCTACACCTTC	CASSQGTRTGGLYGYTF	.	TRBJ1-2	TRBD1	TRBV4-1
TGCGCCAGCAGCTCACAGGCAATGAACACTGAAGCTTTCTTT	CASSSQAMNTEAFF	.	TRBJ1-1	.	TRBV5-1
TGTGCCAGCAGCTTATCTAGCGGGACCCTTGGTGAGCAGTTCTTC	CASSLSSGTLGEQFF	.	TRBJ2-1	TRBD2	TRBV5-5
TGTGCCAGCAGCGTAGCCCGTCACAGGTTAAGCTCTGGGGCCAACGTCCTGACTTTC	CASSVARHRLSSGANVLTF	.	TRBJ2-6	.	TRBV9
TGTGCCAGCAGCTTACTAGCGGCTGGCACAGATACGCAGTATTTT	CASSLLAAGTDTQYF	.	TRBJ2-3	TRBD2	TRBV7-2
TGTGCCAGCAGCCGCAATCTGGAGGCCTCTAACTATGGCTACACCTTC	CASSRNLEASNYGYTF	.	TRBJ1-2	.	TRBV4-2
TGTGCCAGCAGCCTACAGGGGGACACTGAAGCTTTCTTT	CASSLQGDTEAFF	.	TRBJ1-1	TRBD1	TRBV7-2
TGTGCCAGCAGTGAATTAGGGGGCCCAGCTGAGCAGTTCTTC	CASSELGGPAEQFF	.	TRBJ2-1	TRBD1	TRBV25-1
TGTGCCAGCAGCGTAGCCGGGACTAGCTCTGCAGATACGCAGTATTTT	CASSVAGTSSADTQYF	.	TRBJ2-3	TRBD2	TRBV9
TGTGCCAGCAGTTTATTAGGTCGGACAGGACTCAATGAGCAGTTCTTC	CASSLLGRTGLNEQFF	once	TRBJ2-1	TRBD1	TRBV28
TGTGCCAGCAGGCCCGTACCTGGGGGGTGGGGGAAAATGAAAAAACTGTTTTTT	CASRPVPGGWGKMKKLFF	.	TRBJ1-4	.	TRBV28
TGTGCCAGTAGTACCTCGACTAGCACAGATACGCAGTATTTT	CASSTSTSTDTQYF	.	TRBJ2-3	.	TRBV19
TGTGCCACCAGTGATTCACCCGGTTACGAGCAGTACTTC	CATSDSPGYEQYF	.	TRBJ2-7	.	TRBV24-1
TGCGCCAGCAGCTTGGCCTCATACGGGAGTTACGAGCAGTACTTC	CASSLASYGSYEQYF	once	TRBJ2-7	.	TRBV5-1
TGTGCCAGCAGCGCCAGGAACACTGAAGCTTTCTTT	CASSARNTEAFF	.	TRBJ1-1	.	TRBV7-8